This note documents a single T cell receptor (beta chain) sequence. Its antigen is not yet known. One base away there is no much larger clone; base qualities are not given. The data stem from a study of cytomegalovirus exposure and HLA in healthy donors (TCRdb year 2017). A note on the overall study: In an earlier analysis of 587 of the donors, 276 Gb of sequence data and 117 million unique TCR beta sequences from 150 million to 200 million T cells were reported. The T cell repertoires of roughly 660 subjects were profiled by immunosequencing and related to cytomegalovirus serostatus. To predict cytomegalovirus infection status, the study brought together high-throughput TCR immunosequencing, statistical association of individual TCRs with disease status, and machine learning. An early release covering more than 500 HLA-typed donors comprised around 300 gigabases of sequencing data and around 86 million unique TCR sequences. Donor age, sex, ethnicity and CMV serostatus were collected together with the repertoire data. Besides the first cohort of around 670 subjects, a separate validation cohort made up of 120 different subjects was used. Rather than using new phenotypic data, the later analysis identified candidate immune exposures from TCR beta sequences and from how often those sequences occurred across donors. In an earlier analysis of a few hundred of the donors, high-throughput TCR beta sequencing was used to judge whether each TCR beta V gene segment behaved as functional or pseudogenic. About 5 DR-DQ haplotypes were handled as single units for association and clustering, since linkage in the cohort was strong. Typing coverage varied by locus: about 620-630 donors for A, B, C, DRB1 and DQB1; 500 to 550 for DQA1; nearly 610 for DPA1; roughly 470 for DPB1. The study aimed to test whether cataloging public T cell receptors could reveal signatures of past pathogen exposure. Across around 400 genotyped donors of the cohort, an average of roughly 230,000 unique TCR beta nucleotide sequences per donor were sequenced, and roughly a sixth of those sequences were non-productive. HLA typing included class I and class II loci at four-digit resolution. Of the roughly 400 genotyped donors, about 84% fell in the genetic ancestry cluster associated with self-reported Caucasian donors. Genome-wide SNP genotypes for about 55% of the roughly 670 donors were used in a later genetic analysis, which treated that subset as a discovery cohort. All discovery cohort repertoires had been generated on a single sequencing platform. A later analysis re-analyzed previously published TCR beta repertoires from 500 to 700 donors and added high-resolution HLA genotyping to study TCR occurrence patterns. Study-level results and caveats: Specific HLA alleles were associated with about 17,000 TCR beta sequences at a false discovery rate of 0.05 in a later analysis. In this cohort, only TCR beta chains were sequenced, and detectable features were limited by the absence of alpha or paired-chain data. In a later analysis, HLA-associated TCR beta chains were found to be more clonally expanded and to have lower generation probabilities than equally common non-associated chains. An association between a missense DCLRE1C variant and V-gene and J-gene trimming of TCR beta chains was found in a later genetic analysis and replicated in an independent cohort. Immune exposure information for the cohort was limited to CMV serostatus. The classifier was reported to diagnose cytomegalovirus status with high specificity and sensitivity in both the original cohort and the validation cohort. According to a later analysis, parvovirus B19, influenza, CMV and Epstein-Barr virus appeared linked to several top co-occurrence clusters. Because counts were too low, roughly 18 rarely observed V segments, including chromosome 9 orphons, were left out of the earlier analysis of 587 of the donors. The authors suggested that the approach could potentially be extended to other disease states and immunological phenotypes. A total of 164 TCR beta chains were listed by the study as associated with cytomegalovirus. Most TCR sequences were seen in very few donors, while some public TCRs were found in many individuals. Presence/absence analyses assumed roughly uniform sequencing depth across donors, an assumption that may not hold. According to a later genetic analysis, donors in an Asian-associated ancestry cluster had fewer N-insertions in productive TCRs than the approximately 700-donor mean. A cluster of highly shared sequence variants was judged likely to be a technical artifact of the sequencing pipeline. Assigning TCR associations to individual alleles was difficult when HLA alleles, especially DR and DQ, strongly co-occurred. A further reported finding was that TCR beta sequences accurately predicted the HLA-A and HLA-B alleles for most subjects in the first cohort. Because HLA typing was missing for some donors at each locus, association tests included only the typed subset. Correlated functional status among segregating V segments might reflect linkage disequilibrium, but an unknown experimental factor could not be ruled out. A later analysis found that TCR association rates varied across HLA loci, with DRB1 alleles showing the most associated TCRs and HLA-C alleles the fewest. In vitro tests confirmed that a few of the cytomegalovirus-associated TCR beta chains recognize cytomegalovirus antigens. Most CMV-associated TCR beta chains appeared to be HLA-restricted in a later analysis, and the HLA associations seemed to be driven largely by CMV exposure. Broadly in line with IMGT annotations, most TCR beta V segments showed up in productive rearrangements about 90% or about 30% of the time in an earlier analysis of 587 of the donors.

The cohort consisted of 600 to 700 healthy bone marrow donors. At the time of sampling, all cohort members were nominally healthy, though unrecorded immune exposures were likely present. The donor tested CMV seropositive, placing the donor among the roughly 300 seropositive members of the cohort. Each donor provided a peripheral blood sample, and peripheral blood mononuclear cells were used for TCR beta sequencing. Genomic DNA was extracted from the blood cell samples with the Qiagen DNeasy Blood Extraction Kit. Libraries were constructed by the immunoSEQ multiplex PCR assay. For the multiplex PCR, a mixture combining 60 forward primers for TCR Vbeta segments and 13 reverse primers for TCR Jbeta segments was used. The CDR3 region of rearranged TCR beta genes was amplified from genomic DNA by a multiplex PCR assay. On the Illumina HiSeq System, the amplified TCR beta libraries were sequenced as 87-base-pair reads. As for the original processing: In a later analysis, roughly 80 million unique TCR beta chains were counted across the roughly 700 repertoires, and roughly 11 million of these chains were shared by at least two donors. Raw reads were error-corrected and collapsed into unique sequences by a nearest-neighbor algorithm in which closely related sequences were merged to remove PCR and sequencing errors. Alignment of CDR3 sequences to IMGT reference sequences was used to assign V, D and J gene segments. For a sequence to be retained, a match of at least six nucleotides to both a V gene segment and a J gene segment was required. A rearrangement counted as productive if the CDR3 had no stop codons and remained in frame with V and J, and every other rearrangement counted as non-productive. CDR3 was defined by IMGT convention, running from the second conserved V-encoded cysteine to the conserved J-encoded phenylalanine. In an earlier analysis of more than 550 of the donors, sequences lacking an unambiguous match to a single V gene segment were excluded. In an earlier analysis of approximately 610 of the donors, V segments were called functional above 56.7% productive rearrangements and were called segregating when the between-donor standard deviation exceeded 5%. A statistical classification framework was built to diagnose cytomegalovirus status from the catalog of TCR beta chain sequences. In a later analysis, TCR nucleotide sequences were compared against IMGT/GENE-DB human TR gene sequences so that V and J genes could be assigned. In a later analysis, CDR3 sequences and most-parsimonious VDJ recombination scenarios were assigned using the TCRdist pipeline. In a later analysis, each TCR beta chain was defined by its CDR3 amino acid sequence together with its V-gene family, and reads without a unique V-gene family were excluded. A later analysis removed roughly 590 highly shared, low-generation-probability nucleotide sequences to deal with suspected cross-contamination and a sequencing artifact. For each public chain, a later analysis derived a clonal expansion index from normalized ranks of inferred template counts within each repertoire. A later analysis computed generation probabilities with a VDJ recombination model fitted to out-of-frame rearrangements, and checked the results against IGoR. A later analysis scored TCR-TCR, TCR-HLA and TCR-CMV co-occurrence with hypergeometric tests, applying a repertoire-size bias correction to TCR pairs. A later analysis estimated false discovery rates by permuting HLA or CMV assignments 20 times. In a later analysis, co-occurring TCRs were grouped with DBSCAN, and TCRdist sequence similarity was added when clustering was performed within HLA-allele-positive subsets. For co-occurrence clustering, repertoires with fewer than 30,000 or more than 120,000 public chains were excluded, along with several repertoires with anomalous nucleotide sharing. The table was pulled from immuneACCESS by TCRdb, which kept in-frame rearrangements only. Such tables lose some clones; where checked, under half of the loss comes from unresolved V genes, and the rest has no known cause. That table supplies the V and J calls and clone size; D and trimming were determined from the DNA. This sample is represented by under 200,000 clones; approximately 80% of them were singletons. The ten largest account for approximately 2.1% of the sample.

The specimen sequenced was PBMCs. The receptor comes from a man aged 50-60 years in good health and CMV-seropositive.

The CDR3 protein is CASSPPGGRNSPLHF. The nucleotide sequence reads TGTGCCAGCTCACCACCGGGGGGAAGAAATTCACCCCTCCACTTT. The sequence joins TRBV18 to TRBJ1-6; the best D guess is TRBD1, with 5 bases matching. Per the germline V gene, KGHSH is the CDR1 and LQKENI is the CDR2. The CDR3, from cysteine to phenylalanine, totals 15 residues. The only DNA kept is the CDR3, 45 bases in frame from the first base. The junction carries 10 bases between V and J, which are trimmed by 0 bases and 7 bases respectively.